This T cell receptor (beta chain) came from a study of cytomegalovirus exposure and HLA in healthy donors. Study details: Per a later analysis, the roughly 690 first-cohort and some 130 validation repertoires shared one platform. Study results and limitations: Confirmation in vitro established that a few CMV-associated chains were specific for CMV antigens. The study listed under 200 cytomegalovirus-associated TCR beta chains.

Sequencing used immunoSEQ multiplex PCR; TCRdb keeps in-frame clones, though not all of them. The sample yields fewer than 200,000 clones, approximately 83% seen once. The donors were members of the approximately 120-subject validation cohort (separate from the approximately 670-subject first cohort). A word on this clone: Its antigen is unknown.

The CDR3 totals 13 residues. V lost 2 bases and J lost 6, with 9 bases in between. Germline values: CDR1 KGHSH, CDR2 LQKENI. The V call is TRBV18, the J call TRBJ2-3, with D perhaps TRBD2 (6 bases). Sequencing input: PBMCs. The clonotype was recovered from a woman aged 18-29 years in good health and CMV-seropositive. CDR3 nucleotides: TGTGCCAGCTCACCAGGGACTTCGGATACGCAGTATTTT. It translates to CASSPGTSDTQYF.